The 16 T cell receptor beta chains below were found in one sample sequenced in a study of blood T cell repertoires in COVID-19. Sequencing used immunoSEQ multiplex PCR; TCRdb keeps in-frame clones, though not all of them. The sample shows approximately 90,000 clones, approximately 88% of them seen only once. Material for sequencing was peripheral blood. The receptors come from a woman over 75 with active or convalescent COVID-19.

The CDR3 DNA reads as TGCAGTGCTAGTTTGGGACAGGCAAACACCGGGGAGCTGTTTTTT. Protein sequence: CSASLGQANTGELFF. The chain has TRBV20-1 and TRBJ2-2; 8 nucleotides agree with TRBD1. The length of the CDR3 is 15 residues. J lost 2 bases, V lost 3 bases, and 5 bases had no gene match. Germline V gene lookup returns CDR1 DFQATT and CDR2 SNEGSKA (reference sequence).

The sample holds a few counts of this clone. The rearrangement uses TRBV20-1 and TRBJ2-1; a weak D match, TRBD1 (5 bases). Trimming removed 3 bases from V and 5 bases from J, with 11 bases in between. Germline V gene sequence: CDR1 DFQATT, CDR2 SNEGSKA (reference sequence). The CDR3 length is 13 residues. DNA of the CDR3: TGCAGTGCTAGTAAAGGGGTAAACAATGAGCAGTTCTTC. Translating it yields CSASKGVNNEQFF.

The chain has TRBV2 and TRBJ2-7; 9 nucleotides align to TRBD1. Germline loops: CDR1 SNHLY, CDR2 FYNNEI. Unmatched junction bases numbered 7, after V lost 4 bases and J lost 3 bases. CDR3 length: 15 residues. CDR3 residues: CASSVGTGFLYEQYF. In nucleotides, the CDR3 is TGTGCCAGCAGTGTTGGGACAGGGTTTCTCTACGAGCAGTACTTC.

The gene calls are TRBV28 and TRBJ2-2; D gene ambiguous. The CDR3 has 13 amino acids. The V and J ends lost 7 bases and 0 bases respectively, with 6 bases between them. Germline CDR1 MDHEN, CDR2 SYDVKM. The chain's CDR3 is CASTPANTGELFF. The DNA for the CDR3 is TGTGCCAGCACCCCAGCGAACACCGGGGAGCTGTTTTTT.

The chain couples TRBV27 to TRBJ1-5, with 7 bases that match TRBD1. This CDR3 has 16 amino acids. J gave up 2 bases and V 6 bases, and 10 bases lay outside the gene matches. Germline V lookup: CDR1 MNHEY, CDR2 SMNVEV (reference sequence). The CDR3 bases are TGTGCCAGCAGAGAGACAGGGCTCGTGGGCAATCAGCCCCAGCATTTT. Its translation: CASRETGLVGNQPQHF.

The rearrangement joins TRBV28 to TRBJ1-2; D may be TRBD1 (5 bases). The CDR3 has 15 amino acids. The germline V gene encodes CDR1 MDHEN and CDR2 SYDVKM. With 1 base removed from V and 4 bases from J, the gap between germline ends came to 13 bases. The CDR3 sequence: CASSLSSGGVYGYTF. The CDR3 DNA sequence: TGTGCCAGCAGTTTATCGTCGGGGGGGGTCTATGGCTACACCTTC.

The chain joins TRBV6-2 or TRBV6-3 to TRBJ2-7, with a weak D call TRBD1 (6 bases). V was clipped by 2 bases and J by 3 bases, with 23 bases between them. The CDR3 is 18 amino acids. Per the germline V gene, CDR1 is MNHEY and CDR2 is SVGEGT. The CDR3 bases are TGTGCCAGCAGTTACGAGGCCTCCAGGGGCTTAGGATACTACGAGCAGTACTTC. Translated: CASSYEASRGLGYYEQYF.

The J gene is TRBJ1-2, the V gene TRBV28; D might be TRBD1 (6 bases). Trimming took 4 bases from V and 7 from J, leaving 19 bases between them. Germline assignment: CDR1 MDHEN and CDR2 SYDVKM. The CDR3 contains 15 residues. The DNA of the CDR3 is TGTGCCAGCAGTTCCCCCCCGGGGGGCCCGGGTGGCTACACCTTC. Encoded protein: CASSSPPGGPGGYTF.

The J gene is TRBJ1-5, the V gene TRBV19; tentative D call: TRBD1 (5 bases). This CDR3 is built from 14 residues. The V gene's germline CDR1 is LNHDA and CDR2 SQIVND (reference sequence). V was cut by 5 bases and J by 3 bases, with 11 bases left in between. The CDR3 DNA follows: TGTGCCAGTAGTCCAGGGATGGACAATCAGCCCCAGCATTTT. This gives the protein CASSPGMDNQPQHF.

The chain combines TRBV5-6 with TRBJ2-1; maybe TRBD1 (6 bases). The V end lost 7 bases, the J end lost 6 bases, and 14 bases lay between the germline ends. The CDR3 length is 13 residues. Germline V gene data show CDR1 as SGHDT and CDR2 as YYEEEE. The CDR3 sequence: CASYRVMGNEQFF. DNA for the CDR3: TGTGCCAGCTACAGGGTGATGGGCAATGAGCAGTTCTTC.

The chain links TRBV9 to TRBJ2-2; 8 nucleotides match TRBD2. J gave up 1 base and V 4 bases, and 6 bases lay outside the gene matches. From germline, CDR1 is SGDLS and CDR2 YYNGEE. The CDR3 extends over 16 amino acids. CDR3 sequence (DNA): TGTGCCAGCAGCCAGATGGCGGGAGGGAACACCGGGGAGCTGTTTTTT. This sequence encodes CASSQMAGGNTGELFF.

The chain combines TRBV7-8 with TRBJ2-7, with TRBD2 matching 14 bases. This CDR3 is 16 amino acids long. V lost 5 bases and J lost 3; bases outside the gene matches: 6. In germline, CDR1 is SGHVS, CDR2 FQNEAQ. The CDR3 DNA is TGTGCCAGCAGCCTGGGACTAGCGGGGGTTCGCTACGAGCAGTACTTC. Translated, it gives CASSLGLAGVRYEQYF.

The V call is TRBV7-6, the J call TRBJ1-4; the D is unclear. Germline-derived CDR1 and CDR2 are SGHVS and FNYEAQ. V dropped 1 base and J dropped 0 bases, with 15 bases sitting between them. This CDR3 region has 18 residues. Here the CDR3 DNA reads TGTGCCAGCAGCTTAGATCCCCGCGGGAGTGCAACTAATGAAAAACTGTTTTTT. The encoded protein is CASSLDPRGSATNEKLFF.

The J gene is TRBJ2-2, the V gene TRBV7-3; no clear D. The germline gives CDR1 SGHTA, CDR2 FQGTGA. Trimming cost V 5 bases and J 0 bases, with 13 bases left between them. This CDR3 has 16 amino acids. In DNA, the CDR3 is TGTGCCAGCAGCCCGAGAGGTGGATCGAACACCGGGGAGCTGTTTTTT. This gives the protein CASSPRGGSNTGELFF.

This chain connects TRBV5-1 to TRBJ2-1, with TRBD2 matching 12 bases. V was pared by 1 base and J by 8 bases, with 7 bases of the junction left unmatched. The CDR3 spans 16 residues. Per germline, CDR1 SGHRS and CDR2 YFSETQ. CDR3 sequence (DNA): TGCGCCAGCAGCTTGAAATGGACTAGCGGGACGTATGAGCAGTTCTTC. The encoded protein is CASSLKWTSGTYEQFF.

The chain couples TRBV19 to TRBJ2-3, with TRBD2 identical over 9 bases. V shed 5 bases, J shed 6 bases, and the junction held 6 bases outside the gene matches. CDR1 and CDR2 (germline): LNHDA, SQIVND (reference sequence). The CDR3 is 14 residues long. This chain's CDR3 is CASSARTSADTQYF. As DNA, the CDR3 is TGTGCCAGTAGTGCCAGGACTAGCGCCGATACGCAGTATTTT.